The 19 T cell receptor beta chains given below trace back to one sample, sequenced in a study of T-cell reconstitution after alpha-beta-depleted transplantation in children. Molecular barcoding with unique molecular identifiers was used for the TCRbeta library. TCRdb re-analysed the PCR reads in MiXCR, keeping a single row per CDR3 protein. The sample contains around 450,000 distinct CDR3 sequences, 15% to 20% of which appear only once. The input for sequencing was PBMCs, mostly from graft donor cells, taken 360 days after TCRalphabeta/CD19-depleted stem cell transplant. The source is a boy less than two years old who had a stem cell transplant for Wiskott-Aldrich syndrome, so the T cells may come from the graft donor.

The chain has TRBV30 and TRBJ1-4, with D perhaps matching TRBD1 (5 bases). Per germline, CDR1 GTSNPN and CDR2 SVGIG (reference sequence). The V gene lost 2 bases and the J gene lost 3 bases, with 10 bases spanning the gap. CDR3 size: 14 residues. The CDR3 region is CAWSQGVANEKLFF. CDR3 bases: TGTGCCTGGAGTCAGGGCGTAGCTAATGAAAAACTGTTTTTT.

The genes are TRBV5-6 and TRBJ2-6; maybe TRBD1 (6 bases). This CDR3 region has 15 residues. CDR1 is SGHDT and CDR2 is YYEEEE in the germline V gene. Trimming took off 4 bases at V and 2 bases at J, with 10 bases between the two ends. The CDR3 sequence: CASSAAGAGANVLTF. CDR3 in DNA: TGTGCCAGCAGCGCCGCAGGGGCTGGGGCCAACGTCCTGACTTTC.

As DNA, the CDR3 is TGTGCCAGTAACAGGGGTCGGGGCACAGATACGCAGTATTTT. The encoded protein is CASNRGRGTDTQYF. The chain uses TRBV19 and TRBJ2-3; 7 bases match TRBD1. V lost 7 bases and J lost 1; bases outside the gene matches: 5. Germline V gene data show CDR1 as LNHDA and CDR2 as SQIVND (reference sequence). This CDR3 comprises 14 residues.

The chain employs TRBV20-1 and TRBJ2-1; D not certain. Germline assignment: CDR1 DFQATT and CDR2 SNEGSKA (reference sequence). V lost 6 bases to trimming and J lost 1 base, with 16 bases between them. The CDR3 covers 15 residues. CDR3: CSAMQMVNSYNEQFF. CDR3 sequence (DNA): TGCAGTGCCATGCAGATGGTAAATTCCTACAATGAGCAGTTCTTC.

CDR3 nucleotide sequence: TGTGCCAGCAGCTCCTACAATTCCGAGCAGTACTTC. It yields the protein CASSSYNSEQYF. This chain uses TRBV7-2 with TRBJ2-7; D unclear. Trimming stripped 4 bases from V and 6 bases from J, with 10 bases between. This CDR3 comprises 12 residues. Germline V gene lookup returns CDR1 SGHTA and CDR2 FQGNSA.

V is TRBV29-1 and J is TRBJ2-3, with 7 bases aligning to TRBD2. Germline V gives CDR1 SQVTM, CDR2 ANQGSEA. The CDR3 totals 13 residues. The CDR3 DNA reads as TGCAGAGGCGGGGGTCTCCTCACAGATACGCAGTATTTT. Translating gives CRGGGLLTDTQYF.

This clonotype was counted at least ten times. V is TRBV7-9 and J is TRBJ2-2, with 8 bases identical to TRBD1. This CDR3 is 16 amino acids long. Germline CDR1 SEHNR, CDR2 FQNEAQ (reference sequence). With V trimmed by 5 bases and J by 7 bases, 12 bases remained unmatched. CDR3 nucleotides: TGTGCCAGCAGCGACGCACGGCAGGGGGCGGTCGGGGAGCTGTTTTTT. Its protein product is CASSDARQGAVGELFF.

CDR3 nucleotides: TGTGCCAGCAGCCCTTTAGGGACCGGGGAGCTGTTTTTT. Residues: CASSPLGTGELFF. V is TRBV28 and J is TRBJ2-2, with D hard to call. This CDR3 comprises 13 residues. Germline assignment: CDR1 MDHEN and CDR2 SYDVKM. Trimming cost V 6 bases and J 5 bases, with 10 bases left between them. The entire variable domain, with the rest obtained from reference TRBV28 and TRBJ2-2, is as follows: DVKVTQSSRYLVKRTGEKVFLECVQDMDHENMFWYRQDPGLGLRLIYFSYDVKMKEKGDIPEGYSVSREKKERFSLILESASTNQTSMYLCASSPLGTGELFFGEGSRLTVL.

The chain carries TRBV6-2 or TRBV6-3 and TRBJ2-1; TRBD2 is a possible D gene (6 bases). Trimming left V 8 bases short and J 9 bases short, with 17 bases between. Looked up from germline, CDR1 is MNHEY and CDR2 is SVGEGT. The CDR3 is 13 residues long. CDR3 region: CASGGVGNREQFF. The CDR3 DNA is TGTGCCAGCGGCGGGGTTGGTAATCGTGAGCAGTTCTTC.

The V and J genes are TRBV4-3 and TRBJ2-5; D might be TRBD1 or TRBD2, each matching 5 bases. Germline V CDR1 and CDR2: LGHNA, YSLEER. V lost 0 bases, J lost 7 bases, and 15 bases lay in between. This CDR3 spans 15 amino acids. CDR3: CASSQDPGPQSTQYF. CDR3 sequence (DNA): TGCGCCAGCAGCCAAGATCCGGGACCCCAGTCGACCCAGTACTTC.

This clonotype appeared a few times. The CDR3 nucleotides are TGTGCCAGCAGCCCAGGGACAGGGGGCGATTCACCCCTCCACTTT. Amino acids: CASSPGTGGDSPLHF. The gene calls are TRBV7-8 and TRBJ1-6; 12 nucleotides line up with TRBD1. Trimming took 5 bases from V and 8 from J; bases not matched to a gene: 4. In germline, CDR1 is SGHVS, CDR2 FQNEAQ. This CDR3 has 15 residues.

This clonotype was recorded a few times. The chain is built from TRBV5-1 and TRBJ2-5; tentatively, D is TRBD1 (5 bases). V dropped 1 base and J dropped 1 base, with 8 bases sitting between them. In germline, CDR1 is SGHRS, CDR2 YFSETQ. The CDR3 totals 14 residues. CDR3 bases: TGCGCCAGCAGCTTGTCAACAGGCCAAGAGACCCAGTACTTC. This codes for CASSLSTGQETQYF. Using reference TRBV5-1 and TRBJ2-5 for the parts outside the CDR3, the full variable domain is KAGVTQTPRYLIKTRGQQVTLSCSPISGHRSVSWYQQTPGQGLQFLFEYFSETQRNKGNFPGRFSGRQFSNSRSEMNVSTLELGDSALYLCASSLSTGQETQYFGPGTRLLVL.

This clonotype was seen more than once but under ten times. The chain has TRBV29-1 and TRBJ1-1; 9 bases agree with TRBD1. J gave up 0 bases and V 4 bases, and 3 bases lay outside the gene matches. CDR1 and CDR2 (germline): SQVTM, ANQGSEA. The CDR3 extends over 14 amino acids. The CDR3 DNA is TGCAGCGTTGGCGGGACAGGGATGAACACTGAAGCTTTCTTT. Translation: CSVGGTGMNTEAFF. Based on the CDR3 plus reference TRBV29-1 and TRBJ1-1, the full variable domain is SAVISQKPSRDICQRGTSLTIQCQVDSQVTMMFWYRQQPGQSLTLIATANQGSEATYESGFVIDKFPISRPNLTFSTLTVSNMSPEDSSIYLCSVGGTGMNTEAFFGQGTRLTVV.

Only a few counts were recorded for this clonotype. The chain carries TRBV12-3 or TRBV12-4 and TRBJ2-7, with TRBD2 identical over 14 bases. There are 17 residues in the CDR3. V lost 5 bases to trimming and J lost 2 bases; unmatched junction nucleotides: 8. The CDR3 bases are TGTGCCAGCAGTCTGGGACTAGCGGGAGAAAAAGCCTACGAGCAGTACTTC. Protein: CASSLGLAGEKAYEQYF.

This clonotype was recorded a few times. CDR3 nucleotides: TGTGCCAGCAGTTTATTCGTTCAGTTTCTCTCCTACAATGAGCAGTTCTTC. Its protein is CASSLFVQFLSYNEQFF. The V call is TRBV12-3 or TRBV12-4, the J call TRBJ2-1; D is ambiguous. This CDR3 comprises 17 residues. Trimming removed 2 bases from V and 0 bases from J, with 14 bases in between.

The J gene is TRBJ2-5, the V gene TRBV20-1; 10 bases are a match to TRBD2. V shed 3 bases, J shed 3 bases, and the junction held 7 bases outside the gene matches. The CDR3 sequence is 15 residues long. Germline values: CDR1 DFQATT, CDR2 SNEGSKA (reference sequence). The CDR3 sequence: CSARLLAGIEETQYF. The CDR3 nucleotides read TGCAGTGCTAGGCTACTAGCGGGAATTGAAGAGACCCAGTACTTC.

This clonotype was picked up a small number of times. The V and J genes are TRBV7-8 and TRBJ2-2; possibly TRBD1 for D (6 bases). With 5 bases removed from V and 4 bases from J, the gap between germline ends came to 14 bases. This CDR3 spans 15 amino acids. Per germline, CDR1 SGHVS and CDR2 FQNEAQ. CDR3: CASSRILGGTGELFF. CDR3 nucleotide sequence: TGTGCCAGCAGCCGAATACTAGGGGGCACCGGGGAGCTGTTTTTT.

There are a few counts of this clonotype. This chain connects TRBV29-1 to TRBJ1-1; D is possibly TRBD1 (5 bases). Trimming left V 0 bases short and J 3 bases short, with 11 bases between. Germline V gene sequence: CDR1 SQVTM, CDR2 ANQGSEA. The CDR3 runs 14 residues. CDR3 DNA: TGCAGCGTTGAAGATCCCCAGGGCTACACTGAAGCTTTCTTT. Translating gives CSVEDPQGYTEAFF. Combining the CDR3 with reference TRBV29-1 and TRBJ1-1 gives the whole variable domain SAVISQKPSRDICQRGTSLTIQCQVDSQVTMMFWYRQQPGQSLTLIATANQGSEATYESGFVIDKFPISRPNLTFSTLTVSNMSPEDSSIYLCSVEDPQGYTEAFFGQGTRLTVV.

A few counts support this clonotype. This chain links TRBV10-3 with TRBJ2-3; D might be TRBD1 (5 bases). The germline V gene has CDR1 ENHRY and CDR2 SYGVKD. The CDR3 extends over 15 amino acids. V dropped 10 bases and J dropped 4 bases, with 21 bases sitting between them. The CDR3 DNA is TGTGCCAGCAAACAGGCGCAGCCAAGGGCAGATACGCAGTATTTT. Translating it yields CASKQAQPRADTQYF.